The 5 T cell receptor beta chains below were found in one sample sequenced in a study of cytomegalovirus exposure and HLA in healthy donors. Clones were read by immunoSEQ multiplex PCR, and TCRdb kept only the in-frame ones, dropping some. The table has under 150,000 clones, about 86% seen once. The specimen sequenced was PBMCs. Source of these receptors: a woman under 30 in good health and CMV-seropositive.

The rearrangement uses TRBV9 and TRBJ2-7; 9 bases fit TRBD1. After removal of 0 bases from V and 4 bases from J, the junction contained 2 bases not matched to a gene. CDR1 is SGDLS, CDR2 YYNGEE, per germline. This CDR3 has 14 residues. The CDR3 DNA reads TGTGCCAGCAGCGTAGGGGGACAGGGTTACGAGCAGTACTTC. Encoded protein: CASSVGGQGYEQYF.

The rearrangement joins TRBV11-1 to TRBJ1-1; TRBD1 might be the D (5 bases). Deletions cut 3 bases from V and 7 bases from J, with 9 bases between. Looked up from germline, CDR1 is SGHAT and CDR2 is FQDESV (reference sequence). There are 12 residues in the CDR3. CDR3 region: CASSLQGGEAFF. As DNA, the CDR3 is TGTGCCAGCAGCTTGCAGGGTGGTGAAGCTTTCTTT.

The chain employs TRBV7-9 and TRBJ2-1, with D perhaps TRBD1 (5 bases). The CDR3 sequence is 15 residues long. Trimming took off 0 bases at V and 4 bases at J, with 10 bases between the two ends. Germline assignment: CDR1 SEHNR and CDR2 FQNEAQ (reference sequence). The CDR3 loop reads CASSLAGHDYNEQFF. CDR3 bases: TGTGCCAGCAGCTTAGCGGGGCACGATTACAATGAGCAGTTCTTC.

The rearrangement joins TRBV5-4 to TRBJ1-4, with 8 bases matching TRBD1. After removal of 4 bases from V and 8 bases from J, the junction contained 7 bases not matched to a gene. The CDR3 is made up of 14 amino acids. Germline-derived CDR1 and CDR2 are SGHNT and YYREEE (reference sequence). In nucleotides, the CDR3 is TGTGCCAGCAGCCTTGGACAGGGTGGGGAAAAACTGTTTTTT. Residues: CASSLGQGGEKLFF.

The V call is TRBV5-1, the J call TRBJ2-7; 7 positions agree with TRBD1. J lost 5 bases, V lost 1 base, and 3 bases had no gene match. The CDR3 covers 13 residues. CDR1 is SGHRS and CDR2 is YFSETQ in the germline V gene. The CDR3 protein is CASSLRTGDEQYF. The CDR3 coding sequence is TGCGCCAGCAGCTTGAGAACAGGGGACGAGCAGTACTTC.